Listed here are 24 T cell receptor beta chains from one sample, sequenced in a study of cytotoxic CD8 clonotypes in ibrutinib-treated CLL. TCRdb's copy holds only in-frame clones and misses some; the assay was immunoSEQ multiplex PCR. The sample lists around 9,600 clones; under 65% were seen once. The input for sequencing was PBMCs, taken before ibrutinib treatment. The origin of the receptors is a human donor with chronic lymphocytic leukemia.

The rearrangement uses TRBV5-4 and TRBJ1-2; 9 bases map to TRBD1. CDR1 is SGHNT and CDR2 is YYREEE in the germline V gene (reference sequence). With V trimmed by 4 bases and J by 3 bases, 1 base remained unmatched. This CDR3 contains 13 residues. This CDR3 reads CASSRTGDYGYTF. DNA for the CDR3: TGTGCCAGCAGCCGGACAGGGGACTATGGCTACACCTTC.

The rearrangement uses TRBV30 and TRBJ2-3; D uncertain. This CDR3 is 19 amino acids long. Looked up from germline, CDR1 is GTSNPN and CDR2 is SVGIG (reference sequence). The ends were cut back, 0 bases at V and 0 bases at J, with 22 bases in the middle. The CDR3 here is CAWSVHGPFPSSSTDTQYF. The CDR3, as DNA: TGTGCCTGGAGTGTACACGGCCCCTTCCCATCTTCTAGCACAGATACGCAGTATTTT. Drawing the rest from reference TRBV30 and TRBJ2-3, the complete variable domain is SQTIHQWPATLVQPVGSPLSLECTVEGTSNPNLYWYRQAAGRGLQLLFYSVGIGQISSEVPQNLSASRPQDRQFILSSKKLLLSDSGFYLCAWSVHGPFPSSSTDTQYFGPGTRLTVL.

There are a few counts of this clone. In DNA form, the CDR3 reads TGTGCCAGCAGCTTAGAAGGGGACTATGGCTACACCTTC. Translation: CASSLEGDYGYTF. This sequence joins TRBV7-9 and TRBJ1-2; tentatively, D is TRBD1 (5 bases). CDR3 length: 13 residues. CDR1 and CDR2 (germline): SEHNR, FQNEAQ (reference sequence). Trimming removed 1 base at V and 3 bases at J, with 6 bases between.

This clone has a handful of counts. The chain employs TRBV5-1 and TRBJ2-3; D is unclear. CDR3 size: 15 residues. CDR1 is SGHRS and CDR2 is YFSETQ in the germline V gene. The V end was cut by 0 bases, the J end by 0 bases, with 8 bases between. The CDR3 reads CASSLAITSTDTQYF. DNA for the CDR3: TGCGCCAGCAGCTTGGCAATTACTAGCACAGATACGCAGTATTTT.

There are a few counts of this clone. For the CDR3, the DNA is TGTGCCAGCAGTTCTCCCGGGACAGGTCGATACGAGCAGTACTTC. Its protein is CASSSPGTGRYEQYF. This sequence joins TRBV27 and TRBJ2-7, with 8 positions matching TRBD1. The V gene end was trimmed by 4 bases and the J gene end by 4 bases; junction bases not matched to a gene: 9. The CDR3 has 15 amino acids. CDR1 and CDR2 from the germline V gene are MNHEY and SMNVEV (reference sequence).

The chain has TRBV28 and TRBJ2-5, with TRBD2 matching over 10 bases. The CDR3 consists of 16 residues. The germline gives CDR1 MDHEN, CDR2 SYDVKM. Trimming took 3 bases from V and 3 from J; bases not matched to a gene: 7. The CDR3 nucleotides are TGTGCCAGCAGTTTCTGGGCTAGCGGGGGAAAAGAGACCCAGTACTTC. Protein: CASSFWASGGKETQYF.

The J gene is TRBJ1-6, the V gene TRBV6-5; 7 bases are shared with TRBD1. CDR1 and CDR2 from the germline V gene are MNHEY and SVGAGI. V lost 7 bases and J lost 3; bases outside the gene matches: 0. This CDR3 region has 13 residues. The CDR3 region is CASTGGYNSPLHF. The CDR3 nucleotides are TGTGCCAGCACAGGGGGCTATAATTCACCCCTCCACTTT.

The chain combines TRBV7-2 with TRBJ2-7; no firm D call. Trimming removed 3 bases at V and 6 bases at J, with 9 bases between. There are 12 residues in the CDR3. Germline lookup yields CDR1 SGHTA and CDR2 FQGNSA. The CDR3 DNA reads as TGTGCCAGCAGCTTGTTGGTAGGCGAGCAGTACTTC. It translates to CASSLLVGEQYF.

The rearrangement links TRBV5-1 to TRBJ2-7; D call uncertain. The CDR3 is 15 residues long. Germline V lookup: CDR1 SGHRS, CDR2 YFSETQ. With 6 bases removed from V and 7 bases from J, the gap between germline ends came to 23 bases. CDR3: CASTQTNPGTREQYF. The CDR3 DNA reads as TGCGCCAGCACCCAGACCAACCCCGGAACGCGGGAGCAGTACTTC.

The CDR3 protein is CASSPQREEINEQFF. CDR3 coding DNA: TGCGCCAGCAGCCCTCAACGGGAAGAAATCAATGAGCAGTTCTTC. This chain connects TRBV5-1 to TRBJ2-1, with D tentatively TRBD2 (5 bases). Germline CDR1 reads SGHRS; CDR2 reads YFSETQ. V gave up 4 bases and J gave up 6 bases, with 17 bases separating them. The CDR3 runs to 15 residues.

The V call is TRBV5-3, the J call TRBJ2-7; 9 positions match TRBD1. TRBV5-3 is marked as an open reading frame, function uncertain. The CDR3 consists of 17 residues. V was clipped by 4 bases and J by 2 bases; unmatched bases: 13. The CDR3 protein is CARSGSGRTGDPYEQYF. CDR3 bases: TGTGCCAGAAGCGGGTCGGGAAGGACAGGGGACCCCTACGAGCAGTACTTC.

The chain has TRBV14 and TRBJ2-7; 9 nucleotides agree with TRBD1. This CDR3 is built from 14 residues. The germline gives CDR1 SGHDN, CDR2 FVKESK. Trimming cost V 4 bases and J 3 bases; bases outside gene matches: 4. CDR3 sequence: CASSLRTGDYEQYF. The CDR3, as DNA: TGTGCCAGCAGCCTCCGGACAGGGGACTACGAGCAGTACTTC. The full variable domain, its missing parts supplied by reference TRBV14 and TRBJ2-7, is EAGVTQFPSHSVIEKGQTVTLRCDPISGHDNLYWYRRVMGKEIKFLLHFVKESKQDESGMPNNRFLAERTGGTYSTLKVQPAELEDSGVYFCASSLRTGDYEQYFGPGTRLTVT.

This clone was seen a single time. The chain recombines TRBV7-6 with TRBJ2-1; 9 nucleotides align to TRBD2. The CDR3 consists of 16 residues. Germline assignment: CDR1 SGHVS and CDR2 FNYEAQ. V trimming: 0 bases; J trimming: 6 bases; junction bases outside the gene matches: 6. For the CDR3, the DNA is TGTGCCAGCAGCTTAGCCCCTAGCGGGAACACCAATGAGCAGTTCTTC. This sequence encodes CASSLAPSGNTNEQFF.

The rearrangement uses TRBV4-1 and TRBJ1-5; the D is unclear. Germline V CDR1 and CDR2: MGHRA, YSYEKL. This CDR3 contains 20 residues. The germline V and J ends were trimmed by 2 bases and 2 bases, with 25 bases remaining between them. Written as DNA, the CDR3 is TGCGCCAGCAGCCAAAGCAGTAGCCGTACCCGTCGGGGAGGCAATCAGCCCCAGCATTTT. As protein: CASSQSSSRTRRGGNQPQHF.

This clone was seen only a few times. The rearrangement joins TRBV2 to TRBJ1-2; no firm D call. V lost 4 bases and J 5 bases, leaving 11 bases between the germline ends. CDR1 and CDR2 from the germline V gene are SNHLY and FYNNEI. There are 13 residues in the CDR3. The CDR3 reads CASSARPDYGYTF. The CDR3 nucleotides are TGTGCCAGCAGTGCAAGGCCCGATTATGGCTACACCTTC.

The V gene is TRBV2, the J gene TRBJ2-7; TRBD2 matches at 10 bases. Germline loops: CDR1 SNHLY, CDR2 FYNNEI. J gave up 2 bases and V 3 bases, and 7 bases lay outside the gene matches. The CDR3 is made up of 16 amino acids. CDR3 sequence (DNA): TGTGCCAGCAGTGACAAAAGTCTAGCGGGAGCCTACGAGCAGTACTTC. Protein product: CASSDKSLAGAYEQYF.

V is TRBV20-1 and J is TRBJ2-1; D possibly corresponds to TRBD1 (5 bases). Germline V gene sequence: CDR1 DFQATT, CDR2 SNEGSKA (reference sequence). V was pared by 6 bases and J by 9 bases, with 9 bases between. The CDR3 consists of 10 residues. CDR3 residues: CSAPRGEQFF. The DNA for the CDR3 is TGCAGTGCCCCAAGGGGTGAGCAGTTCTTC.

This clone was detected only once. The chain combines TRBV27 with TRBJ1-1, with no clear D. The germline V gene encodes CDR1 MNHEY and CDR2 SMNVEV (reference sequence). V was pared by 4 bases and J by 5 bases, with 17 bases between. The CDR3 has 15 residues. CDR3 nucleotides: TGTGCCAGCAGTTGGGTCGCGGGTTATAGGACTGAAGCTTTCTTT. Translation gives CASSWVAGYRTEAFF.

This chain links TRBV7-6 with TRBJ2-2; D is perhaps TRBD2 (5 bases). Germline V gene lookup returns CDR1 SGHVS and CDR2 FNYEAQ. This CDR3 comprises 13 residues. V was clipped by 4 bases and J by 6 bases, with 9 bases between them. The CDR3 region is CASSSSGSGELFF. The CDR3 nucleotides read TGTGCCAGCAGCTCCAGCGGTTCCGGGGAGCTGTTTTTT.

The chain links TRBV7-9 to TRBJ2-3; 7 positions match TRBD1. The CDR3 has 15 amino acids. Trimming cost V 4 bases and J 2 bases; bases outside gene matches: 6. The germline CDR1 and CDR2 sequences are SEHNR and FQNEAQ (reference sequence). Written as DNA, the CDR3 is TGTGCCAGCAGCTCTCGGGACAGAAACACAGATACGCAGTATTTT. It specifies CASSSRDRNTDTQYF. The complete variable domain, with remaining parts taken from reference TRBV7-9 and TRBJ2-3, reads DTGVSQNPRHKITKRGQNVTFRCDPISEHNRLYWYRQTLGQGPEFLTYFQNEAQLEKSRLLSDRFSAERPKGSFSTLEIQRTEQGDSAMYLCASSSRDRNTDTQYFGPGTRLTVL.

The chain combines TRBV27 with TRBJ2-1, with 7 bases fitting TRBD2. Unmatched junction bases numbered 2, after V lost 3 bases and J lost 0 bases. This CDR3 is 15 amino acids long. The V gene's germline CDR1 is MNHEY and CDR2 SMNVEV (reference sequence). The CDR3: CASSFGGSSYNEQFF. CDR3 coding DNA: TGTGCCAGCAGTTTTGGCGGGAGCTCCTACAATGAGCAGTTCTTC.

J is TRBJ1-4 and V is TRBV5-1; a weak D match, TRBD1 (6 bases). CDR1 SGHRS and CDR2 YFSETQ come from the germline V gene. The ends were cut back, 0 bases at V and 2 bases at J, with 8 bases in the middle. CDR3 length: 15 amino acids. CDR3 in DNA: TGCGCCAGCAGCTTGGCGGGGGGCACTAATGAAAAACTGTTTTTT. This translates into CASSLAGGTNEKLFF. Filled out from reference TRBV5-1 and TRBJ1-4, the complete variable domain reads KAGVTQTPRYLIKTRGQQVTLSCSPISGHRSVSWYQQTPGQGLQFLFEYFSETQRNKGNFPGRFSGRQFSNSRSEMNVSTLELGDSALYLCASSLAGGTNEKLFFGSGTQLSVL.

V usage is TRBV2 and J usage is TRBJ2-3; 7 bases map to TRBD2. V lost 5 bases, J lost 0 bases, and 11 bases stayed unmatched. The germline gives CDR1 SNHLY, CDR2 FYNNEI. There are 17 residues in the CDR3. This chain's CDR3 is CASSHQGGGSSTDTQYF. The CDR3 coding sequence is TGTGCCAGCAGTCACCAGGGCGGGGGATCTAGCACAGATACGCAGTATTTT. The entire variable domain, with the rest obtained from reference TRBV2 and TRBJ2-3, is as follows: EPEVTQTPSHQVTQMGQEVILRCVPISNHLYFYWYRQILGQKVEFLVSFYNNEISEKSEIFDDQFSVERPDGSNFTLKIRSTKLEDSAMYFCASSHQGGGSSTDTQYFGPGTRLTVL.

This chain joins TRBV2 and TRBJ2-7, with D uncertain. CDR1 SNHLY and CDR2 FYNNEI come from the germline V gene. With 11 bases removed from V and 0 bases from J, the gap between germline ends came to 8 bases. This CDR3 has 11 residues. This CDR3 reads CAGGSSYEQYF. The CDR3 DNA reads TGTGCCGGCGGAAGCTCCTACGAGCAGTACTTC.